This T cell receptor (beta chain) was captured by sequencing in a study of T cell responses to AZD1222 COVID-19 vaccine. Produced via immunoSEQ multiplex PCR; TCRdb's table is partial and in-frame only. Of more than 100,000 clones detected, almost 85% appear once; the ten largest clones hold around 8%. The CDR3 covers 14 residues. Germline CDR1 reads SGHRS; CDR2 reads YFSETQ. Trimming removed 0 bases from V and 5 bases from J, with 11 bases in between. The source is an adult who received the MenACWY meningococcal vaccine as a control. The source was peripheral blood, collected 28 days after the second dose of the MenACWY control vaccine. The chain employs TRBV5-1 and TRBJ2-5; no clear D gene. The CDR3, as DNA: TGCGCCAGCAGCTTGGAGGTAAATCGGGAGACCCAGTACTTC. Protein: CASSLEVNRETQYF. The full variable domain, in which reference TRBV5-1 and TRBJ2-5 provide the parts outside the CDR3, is KAGVTQTPRYLIKTRGQQVTLSCSPISGHRSVSWYQQTPGQGLQFLFEYFSETQRNKGNFPGRFSGRQFSNSRSEMNVSTLELGDSALYLCASSLEVNRETQYFGPGTRLLVL.